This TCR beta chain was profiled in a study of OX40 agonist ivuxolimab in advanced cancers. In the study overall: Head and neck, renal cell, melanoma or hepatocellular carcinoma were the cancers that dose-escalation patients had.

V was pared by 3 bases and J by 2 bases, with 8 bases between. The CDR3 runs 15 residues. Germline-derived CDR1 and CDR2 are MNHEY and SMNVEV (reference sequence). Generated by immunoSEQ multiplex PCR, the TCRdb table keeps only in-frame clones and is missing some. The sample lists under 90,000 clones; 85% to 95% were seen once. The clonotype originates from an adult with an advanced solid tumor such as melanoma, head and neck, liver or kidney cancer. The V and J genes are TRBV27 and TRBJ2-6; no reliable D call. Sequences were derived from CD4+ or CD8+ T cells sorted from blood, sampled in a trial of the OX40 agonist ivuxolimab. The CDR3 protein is CASSLAGAGANVLTF. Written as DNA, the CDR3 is TGTGCCAGCAGTTTGGCAGGCGCTGGGGCCAACGTCCTGACTTTC.